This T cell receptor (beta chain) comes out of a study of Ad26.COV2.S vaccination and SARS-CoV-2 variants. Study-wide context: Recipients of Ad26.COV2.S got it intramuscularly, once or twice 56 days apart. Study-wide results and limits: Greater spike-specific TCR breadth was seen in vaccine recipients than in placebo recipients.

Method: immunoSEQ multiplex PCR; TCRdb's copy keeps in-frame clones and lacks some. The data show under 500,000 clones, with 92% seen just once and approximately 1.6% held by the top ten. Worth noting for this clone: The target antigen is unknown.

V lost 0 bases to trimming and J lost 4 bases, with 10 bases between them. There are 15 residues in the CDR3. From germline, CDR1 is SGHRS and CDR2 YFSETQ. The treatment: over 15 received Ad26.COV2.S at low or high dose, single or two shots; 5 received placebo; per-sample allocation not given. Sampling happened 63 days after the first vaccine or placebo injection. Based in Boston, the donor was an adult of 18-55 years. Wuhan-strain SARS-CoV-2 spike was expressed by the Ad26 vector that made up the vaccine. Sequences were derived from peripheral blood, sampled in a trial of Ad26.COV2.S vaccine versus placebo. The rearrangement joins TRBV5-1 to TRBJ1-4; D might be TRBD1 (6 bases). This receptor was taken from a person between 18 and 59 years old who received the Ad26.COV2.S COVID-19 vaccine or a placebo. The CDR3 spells CASSLDRDLNEKLFF. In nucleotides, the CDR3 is TGCGCCAGCAGCTTGGACAGGGATCTTAATGAAAAACTGTTTTTT.